This T cell receptor beta chain was sequenced for a study of blood T cell repertoires in COVID-19. The overall study: Italy, Spain and the United States were the sources of the convalescent and acute COVID-19 samples. Sample material is recorded as cDNA or gDNA derived from T cells, B-cell-depleted T cells, or PBMCs.

Measured with immunoSEQ multiplex PCR; TCRdb has only the in-frame clones, and not every one. The sample holds around 250,000 clones, around 90% seen once. This clone was counted between two and nine times. The receptor was isolated from a woman aged 50 to 65 who had recovered from COVID-19. The specimen sequenced was PBMCs or T cells enriched from blood (not recorded which).

This CDR3 is CASSLPGQESYNSPLHF. For the CDR3, the DNA is TGTGCCAGCTCACTACCGGGACAGGAGTCCTATAATTCACCCCTCCACTTT. The chain uses TRBV18 and TRBJ1-6; TRBD1 agrees at 8 bases. Germline assignment: CDR1 KGHSH and CDR2 LQKENI. V shed 4 bases, J shed 1 base, and the junction held 6 bases outside the gene matches. This CDR3 contains 17 residues.